This section outlines one TCR beta chain sequence together with its context. In the study's own analysis: Cell counts per sample came from amplifying reference gene primers. Assay used: immunoSEQ multiplex PCR; TCRdb lists only in-frame clones, some missing. V, J and clone size reflect that table, while D and trimming were determined from the DNA. Of under 300,000 clones in the sample, just over 85% were seen once. This record comes from a study of blood T cell repertoires in COVID-19. Study at large: The United States, Italy and Spain supplied acute and convalescent COVID-19 samples. Sources were T cells, B-cell-depleted T cells, or PBMCs; the material itself was cDNA or gDNA.

This CDR3 region has 14 residues. V was trimmed by 4 bases and J by 0 bases, leaving 4 bases between them. The V gene's germline CDR1 is LNHNV and CDR2 YYDKDF (reference sequence). The J gene is TRBJ2-6, the V gene TRBV15; the D is unclear. Sequenced input: peripheral blood. The TCR sequence derives from a young woman with active or convalescent COVID-19. The CDR3 region is CATSTISGANVLTF. The CDR3 DNA reads TGTGCCACCAGCACAATCTCTGGGGCCAACGTCCTGACTTTC.